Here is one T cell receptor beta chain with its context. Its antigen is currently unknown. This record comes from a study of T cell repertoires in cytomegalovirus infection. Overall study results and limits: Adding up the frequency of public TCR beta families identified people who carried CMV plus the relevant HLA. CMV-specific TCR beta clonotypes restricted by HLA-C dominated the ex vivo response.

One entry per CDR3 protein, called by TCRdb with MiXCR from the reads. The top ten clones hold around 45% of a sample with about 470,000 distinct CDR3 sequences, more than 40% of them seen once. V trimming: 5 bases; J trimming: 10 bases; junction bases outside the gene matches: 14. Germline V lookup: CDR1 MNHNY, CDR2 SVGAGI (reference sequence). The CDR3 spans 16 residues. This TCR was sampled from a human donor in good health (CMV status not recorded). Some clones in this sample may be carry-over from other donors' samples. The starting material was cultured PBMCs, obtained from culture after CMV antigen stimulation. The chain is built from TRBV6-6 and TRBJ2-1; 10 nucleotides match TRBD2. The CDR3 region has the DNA TGTGCCAGCAGTCCCCTAGGGGGAAGCGGGAGGGCCGAGCAGTTCTTC. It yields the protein CASSPLGGSGRAEQFF.